This T cell receptor beta chain comes out of a study of shared clonotypes between healthy human individuals. Study information: Donor composition was a couple of women and a few men, aged 18 to 49.

From germline, CDR1 is SNHLY and CDR2 FYNNEI. Trimming left V 5 bases short and J 6 bases short, with 14 bases between. CDR3 length: 13 residues. Assay execution proceeded at the deep level. The assay was immunoSEQ multiplex PCR, and TCRdb's table has in-frame clones only and misses some. The sample yields about 1.5 million clones, 95% to 99% seen once. This rearrangement joins TRBV2 to TRBJ2-7, with D perhaps matching TRBD2 (5 bases). The source is a young man in good health. The sequenced material came from naive CD4+ T cells sorted from blood. Subset reported: CD45RA+ positively selected. The chain's CDR3 is CASSQTGAGEQYF. The CDR3 coding sequence is TGTGCCAGCAGTCAGACCGGCGCGGGCGAGCAGTACTTC.